Listed here are 9 T cell receptor beta chains from one sample, sequenced in a study of blood T cells in healthy people across ages. The use of a sample-barcoded 5' primer and a J-beta primer mix characterized a second PCR of about 7 to 12 cycles. TCRdb recomputed calls from the 5' RACE reads with MiXCR, one row per CDR3 protein. The data show about 800,000 distinct CDR3 sequences, with about 25% seen just once and approximately 3.7% held by the top ten. These data were also reused for a study on T cells of mothers and their children.

Specimen: blood. Source of these receptors: a boy aged 5-17 years in good health.

The chain carries TRBV5-5 and TRBJ2-7; 8 nucleotides match TRBD1. The CDR3 contains 15 residues. Germline V gene sequence: CDR1 SGHKS, CDR2 YYEKEE (reference sequence). The V segment lost 4 bases and the J segment 1 base; nucleotides outside the gene matches: 7. The chain's CDR3 is CASSKQGAGSYEQYF. DNA for the CDR3: TGTGCCAGCAGCAAGCAGGGGGCCGGATCCTACGAGCAGTACTTC. Variable domain in full (rest from reference TRBV5-5 and TRBJ2-7): DAGVTQSPTHLIKTRGQQVTLRCSPISGHKSVSWYQQVLGQGPQFIFQYYEKEERGRGNFPDRFSARQFPNYSSELNVNALLLGDSALYLCASSKQGAGSYEQYFGPGTRLTVT.

This rearrangement joins TRBV12-3 or TRBV12-4 to TRBJ2-2, with 13 bases fitting TRBD2. V gave up 3 bases and J gave up 7 bases; unmatched junction bases: 8. The CDR3 loop spans 17 amino acids. CDR3 bases: TGTGCCAGCAGTTTTTCCGGACTAGCGGGAGCGGTCGGGGAGCTGTTTTTT. This gives the protein CASSFSGLAGAVGELFF.

The V gene is TRBV27, the J gene TRBJ1-2; D might be TRBD1 (5 bases). This CDR3 contains 15 residues. Germline V gene lookup returns CDR1 MNHEY and CDR2 SMNVEV (reference sequence). The V end was cut by 5 bases, the J end by 3 bases, with 16 bases between. Here the CDR3 reads CASSPSLGEDYGYTF. The CDR3 DNA sequence: TGTGCCAGCAGTCCGTCGTTAGGGGAGGACTATGGCTACACCTTC.

This clonotype was seen only a few times. The chain joins TRBV29-1 to TRBJ1-1, with no clear D. V dropped 3 bases and J dropped 5 bases, with 13 bases sitting between them. This CDR3 region has 13 residues. Germline assignment: CDR1 SQVTM and CDR2 ANQGSEA. DNA of the CDR3: TGCAGCGTTGAGAGAGAACCCGAGACTGAAGCTTTCTTT. Translating it yields CSVEREPETEAFF.

The J gene is TRBJ2-2, the V gene TRBV18; possible D gene TRBD1, 6 bases. V lost 2 bases to trimming and J lost 5 bases, with 9 bases between them. The CDR3 contains 14 residues. CDR1 and CDR2 from the germline V gene are KGHSH and LQKENI. CDR3 loop: CASSPVDRTGELFF. CDR3 DNA sequence: TGTGCCAGCTCACCAGTCGACAGGACCGGGGAGCTGTTTTTT. The complete variable domain, with remaining parts taken from reference TRBV18 and TRBJ2-2, reads NAGVMQNPRHLVRRRGQEARLRCSPMKGHSHVYWYRQLPEEGLKFMVYLQKENIIDESGMPKERFSAEFPKEGPSILRIQQVVRGDSAAYFCASSPVDRTGELFFGEGSRLTVL.

The V call is TRBV20-1, the J call TRBJ2-2; D gene uncertain. The CDR3 has 14 residues. CDR1 and CDR2 (germline): DFQATT, SNEGSKA (reference sequence). The ends were cut back, 0 bases at V and 6 bases at J, with 11 bases in the middle. The CDR3: CSARDSRVAGELFF. The CDR3 DNA reads as TGCAGTGCTAGAGATTCTAGGGTCGCCGGGGAGCTGTTTTTT.

This chain uses TRBV28 with TRBJ1-2; D is perhaps TRBD1 (6 bases). CDR1 MDHEN and CDR2 SYDVKM come from the germline V gene. The CDR3 loop spans 14 amino acids. V was trimmed by 4 bases and J by 7 bases, leaving 16 bases between them. The CDR3, as DNA: TGTGCCAGCAGTTCCCCCGGGGGGGCGAGTGGCTACACCTTC. Translating it yields CASSSPGGASGYTF.

J is TRBJ2-6 and V is TRBV4-3; D unresolved. The CDR3 has 15 amino acids. The germline CDR1 and CDR2 sequences are LGHNA and YSLEER. The V and J ends lost 1 base and 2 bases respectively, with 6 bases between them. The CDR3, as DNA: TGCGCCAGCAGCCAAGCGGTTACTGGGGCCAACGTCCTGACTTTC. Its protein product is CASSQAVTGANVLTF.

Remarks on this clonotype: Relative to the germline gene, one junction end is altered; a read error may explain this. The rearrangement joins TRBV4-1 to TRBJ2-5, with TRBD2 matching over 9 bases. The CDR3 is 18 amino acids. CDR1 is MGHRA and CDR2 is YSYEKL in the germline V gene. CDR3 nucleotides: TGCGCCAGCAGTCAAGGCCCGGGGAATAGCGGGAGCTCGGAGACCCAGTACTTC. It specifies CASSQGPGNSGSSETQYF.